This is a list of T cell receptor beta chains from one sample in a study of CD8+ T cells in alopecia areata. Clones were sequenced by immunoSEQ multiplex PCR, and TCRdb holds only the in-frame ones, with some missing. In the table there are about 210,000 clones, roughly two fifths of which are singletons. Sequencing used CD4+ T cells sorted from blood, obtained at approximately week 36, from a patient treated with tofacitinib. The receptors originated from a human donor with alopecia areata. Both conserved end residues are part of each CDR3. The D gene is left open where the match is weak. Clone sizes are given selectively: once, few, many, or a class where the clone is expanded.

d_call	clone_size	v_call	j_call	cdr3_nt	cdr3_aa
.	few	TRBV5-1	TRBJ1-1	TGCGCCAGCAGCTCAAGCCCCGGGAACACTGAAGCTTTCTTT	CASSSSPGNTEAFF
TRBD1	few	TRBV9	TRBJ2-3	TGTGCCAGCAGTACAGGGGCGTATACGCAGTATTTT	CASSTGAYTQYF
.	.	TRBV7-2	TRBJ1-5	TGTGCCAGCAGCTTTACAGTTAGCAATCAGCCCCAGCATTTT	CASSFTVSNQPQHF
.	few	TRBV14	TRBJ2-7	TGTGCCAGCAGCCAAACACCGGGTTATCTACGGGGCGAGCAGTACTTC	CASSQTPGYLRGEQYF
.	.	TRBV5-4	TRBJ2-5	TGTGCCAGCAGCTTGGCCAGGCCAGAGACCCAGTACTTC	CASSLARPETQYF
.	few	TRBV29-1	TRBJ2-3	TGCAGCGTAAGGGGGGAGGTGGCAGATACGCAGTATTTT	CSVRGEVADTQYF
.	few	TRBV7-3	TRBJ2-3	TGTGCCAGCAGCTTAAGAGGGGGAGATACGCAGTATTTT	CASSLRGGDTQYF
.	.	TRBV19	TRBJ1-2	TGTGCCAGTAGTATAGATCTGGGCGGCGCGCCTGGCTACACCTTC	CASSIDLGGAPGYTF
TRBD1	few	TRBV5-6	TRBJ1-1	TGTGCCAGCAGCTGGGGACAGGGACCCACTGAAGCTTTCTTT	CASSWGQGPTEAFF
.	many	TRBV28	TRBJ2-7	TGTGCCAGCACCTCGGGGACGGCTACCTACGAGCAGTACTTC	CASTSGTATYEQYF
TRBD2	few	TRBV5-1	TRBJ2-1	TGCGCCAGCAGCGATACTAGCGGGCGCTACAATGAGCAGTTCTTC	CASSDTSGRYNEQFF
TRBD2	.	TRBV9	TRBJ2-6	TGTGCCAGCAGCGTAGCGATAGCGGGAGGTGATGGGGCCAACGTCCTGACTTTC	CASSVAIAGGDGANVLTF
.	.	TRBV15	TRBJ2-5	TGTGCCACCAGCAGAGCGGCGCGAAGAGAAGAGACCCAGTACTTC	CATSRAARREETQYF
TRBD1	few	TRBV30	TRBJ2-1	TGTGCCTGGAGTCCAACCTGGACAGGGGGGAATGAGCAGTTCTTC	CAWSPTWTGGNEQFF
.	.	TRBV29-1	TRBJ1-5	TGCAGCGTTGCGTCTTCCTCAGGAAGGAATCAGCCCCAGCATTTT	CSVASSSGRNQPQHF